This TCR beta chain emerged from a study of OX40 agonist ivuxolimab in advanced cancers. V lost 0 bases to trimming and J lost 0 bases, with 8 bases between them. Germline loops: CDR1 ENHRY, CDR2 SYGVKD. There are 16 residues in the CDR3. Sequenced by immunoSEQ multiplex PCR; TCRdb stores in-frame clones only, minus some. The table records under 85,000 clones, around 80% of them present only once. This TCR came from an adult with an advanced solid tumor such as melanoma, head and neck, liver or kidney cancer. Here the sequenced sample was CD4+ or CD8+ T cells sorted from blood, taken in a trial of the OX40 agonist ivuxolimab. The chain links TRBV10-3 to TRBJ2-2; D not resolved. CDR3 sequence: CAISESSLANTGELFF. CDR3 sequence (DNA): TGTGCCATCAGTGAGTCGAGCCTCGCGAACACCGGGGAGCTGTTTTTT.